This T cell receptor beta chain was sequenced in a study of blood T cell dynamics during melanoma immunotherapy (dated by TCRdb to 2018 to 2020). Regarding the study in general: Patients with metastatic melanoma were treated with first-line pembrolizumab or nivolumab plus ipilimumab as standard of care in the United Kingdom. The training cohort was made up of consecutive patients, while a further independent group of patients from the same centre was pooled to form an external validation set. Peripheral T cell receptor repertoires of metastatic melanoma patients were profiled before and after one cycle of checkpoint inhibitor therapy to find early correlates of response.

CDR1 and CDR2, looked up from the germline V gene (reference sequence), are SGHKS and YYEKEE. At the junction V is shortened by 0 bases and J by 6 bases, with 13 bases in between. From the cysteine through the phenylalanine, the CDR3 covers 14 amino acids. The entry retains the CDR3 DNA only, 42 bases that are in frame from base 1. Broad study findings and their caveats: Among sorted CD8+ subsets, the highest similarity to cfDNA CDR3 sequences and the highest clonality were observed in TIE cells, which was suggestive of active turnover with convergence on dominant clones. The study was unable to establish whether the T cell clones driving the repertoire changes were melanoma-specific or instead reflected general immune activation. The relatively small sample size was recognized as a factor that could limit how well the results generalize.

The sample's time point label, in plain terms: week 3, after first cycle of checkpoint inhibitor. Blood was sampled before treatment (T0) and at week 3 (W3), after the first cycle of checkpoint blockade. Except for a couple of patients with rapid clinical progression, response was assessed 12 weeks after the first infusion by RECIST 1.1; disease control meant complete response, partial response or stable disease. Any patient who had received prior systemic cancer treatment, was on concomitant immunosuppressant therapy or had synchronous other active malignancies was excluded. In six patients, three with progression and three with disease control, sorted CD8+ memory and naive T cell subsets were sequenced at T0 and W3. PBMC were isolated from blood with Lymphoprep and SepMate tubes, followed by red cell lysis. QIAamp DNA Blood Mini kits were used to extract DNA from PBMC and from sorted T cell subsets. CD8+ T cell subsets were sorted live on a FACSAria III cytometer and then frozen prior to DNA extraction. Fresh PBMC for flow cytometry were kept at 4 degrees C in PBS containing approximately 1.8% fetal bovine serum and were analyzed within 25 hours.

Concerning this clone: Its antigen remains unidentified. No qualities accompany the bases; no much larger clone lies one base away.

The entire DNA extracted from each sorted CD8+ T cell subset was loaded into the assay. Following the manufacturer instructions, the immunoSEQ TCRb Assay kit was used to amplify TCR beta CDR3 sequences from genomic DNA. The KAPA Library Quantification Kit for Illumina platforms was used to quantify pooled libraries by qPCR. Pooled libraries were clustered at about 0.55-1.1 pM and sequenced on an Illumina NextSeq 500. Per the source publication's procedure: TCR data were analyzed using immunoSEQ ANALYZER and the R LymphoSeq package. A rearrangement efficiency score was calculated as productive divided by the sum of productive and non-productive CDR3 sequences. Clonality was assessed using the Gini coefficient and diversity using the Renyi index at alpha=1, with pairwise comparisons between timepoints within each patient. In LymphoSeq, clonal relatedness was computed with an edit distance of 3 and repertoire similarity was computed with the Bhattacharyya coefficient. Linear discriminant analysis on week-3 changes in clonality and diversity was built with the R MASS and caret packages to classify response. This is the immuneACCESS table as TCRdb keeps it, with only in-frame sequences that have V and J called. A part of the clones is gone; compared with another copy, unresolved V genes explain less than half, and the rest is unexplained. That table furnishes V, J and clone size, whereas the DNA furnished D and trimming. The sample contains 15,000 or so clones, about 95% of them found a single time. The ten largest make up roughly 0.22% of the sample.

The chain is encoded by TRBV5-5 joined to TRBJ2-7; confidence is insufficient to name the D gene. Sequenced here: effector memory CD8+ T cells from blood, sampled from a patient treated with checkpoint blockade. The TCR originated in a human donor with melanoma. This receptor carries the CDR3 CASSLVKASGEQYF. The DNA sequence is as follows: TGTGCCAGCAGCTTGGTAAAGGCGTCTGGCGAGCAGTACTTC.